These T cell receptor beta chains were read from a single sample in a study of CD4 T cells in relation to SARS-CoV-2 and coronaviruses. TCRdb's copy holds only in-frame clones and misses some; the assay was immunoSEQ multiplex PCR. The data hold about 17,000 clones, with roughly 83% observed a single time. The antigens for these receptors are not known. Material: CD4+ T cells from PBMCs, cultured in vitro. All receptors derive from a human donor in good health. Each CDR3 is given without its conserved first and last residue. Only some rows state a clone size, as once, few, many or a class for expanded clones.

ASSQESARGTYNSPLH	TRBV4-2	.
ASSSGTGGFPDTQY	TRBV2	.
ASSIGWRRGMYGGYT	TRBV21-1	few
ASRERDSYNEQF	TRBV5-1	.
ASSLSFTAYEQY	TRBV27	.
ASSIAAGTDTQY	TRBV19	.
ASSPRGGTTGELF	TRBV4-1	.
ARSKQGAFWNQPQH	TRBV5-3	.
ASCRDRVYEQY	TRBV6-2/TRBV6-3	.
ASGPHAPRGRVDAKNIQY	TRBV19	.
ASSPIRTDGMEQY	TRBV18	.
ASSEQGALSDEQF	TRBV2	few
ASSSLRDKPYEQY	TRBV11-2	.
ASSPLGGYYNEQF	TRBV5-6	.
ASSYLDRGFRAPTNEKLF	TRBV27	.
ASSLGLAGGRGGNEQF	TRBV11-2	once
ASSSRTSGGYEQY	TRBV7-9	.
ASSANGQNTEAF	TRBV7-3	.
ASSLVQGTYEQY	TRBV5-1	few
ASRGLAGSNEQF	TRBV2	.
ASSSGIGRWEQY	TRBV5-1	few
ASSQDPGDTQY	TRBV12-3/TRBV12-4	.
ASSPRTVGAMNTEAF	TRBV18	.
ASSQGAGGSSVEQY	TRBV18	.
ASSFRGRGRGYGYT	TRBV7-2	.
ASSLKESISGNTIY	TRBV5-5	.
ASSYSAAFSGNTIY	TRBV6-2/TRBV6-3	.
ASSKRGETNEKLF	TRBV7-9	once
ASSSSGLEKGVGGYT	TRBV21-1	.
ASSYGGSTDTQY	TRBV6-5	.
ASSAGRPLGEAF	TRBV2	few
ATSAQGTNYGYT	TRBV24-1	.
ASSLTSCYGYT	TRBV7-4	.
ASSQAMVGPTTPGTESTDTQY	TRBV3-1/TRBV3-2	.
ASSLDQLEAF	TRBV5-1	.
ASRGLAGASTGELF	TRBV7-2	once
ASARSSYEQY	TRBV12-3/TRBV12-4	few
ASGQATDTQY	TRBV19	.
ASSSDSPETQY	TRBV7-9	.
ASSPPAYSSAEAF	TRBV6-6	.
ASSSRLGRAF	TRBV5-5	.
ASSTRVLNSPLH	TRBV7-9	.
ASSQPSVSGELF	TRBV3-1/TRBV3-2	.
ASSIGRDDSYEQY	TRBV7-9	.
ASSQTAGSYEQY	TRBV3-1/TRBV3-2	.
ASSQSYNEQF	TRBV4-2	.
ASSLVQGESYT	TRBV5-1	.
ASSPDSGNTIY	TRBV18	.